This is a list of T cell receptor beta chains from one sample in a study of cytomegalovirus exposure and HLA in healthy donors. Clones were read by immunoSEQ multiplex PCR, and TCRdb kept only the in-frame ones, dropping some. The sample consists of some 200,000 clones, roughly nine tenths of them appearing once. Sequenced input: PBMCs. The receptors originated from a man aged 30-40 years in good health and CMV-seropositive. Both conserved end residues are part of each CDR3.

CDR3aa	len	j_gene	v_gene
CASSSSQAGERNEQFF	16	TRBJ2-1	TRBV6-5
CASSFPSGENTEAFF	15	TRBJ1-1	TRBV5-6
CASSIVGRSNQPQHF	15	TRBJ1-5	TRBV19
CASSLGEGMNTEAFF	15	TRBJ1-1	TRBV5-4
CASRVSGYNEQFF	13	TRBJ2-1	TRBV19
CASSLEGQALSNYGYTF	17	TRBJ1-2	TRBV5-1
CASSFSTGTRYNEQFF	16	TRBJ2-1	TRBV7-6
CASSPGQGYTGELFF	15	TRBJ2-2	TRBV11-2
CASSRGRTNQPQHF	14	TRBJ1-5	TRBV6-5
CSVDRGSPREAFF	13	TRBJ1-1	TRBV29-1
CASSPPGQIYGYTF	14	TRBJ1-2	TRBV18
CASSDPPSRPTPNEQFF	17	TRBJ2-1	TRBV6-4
CASSLFGTEAFF	12	TRBJ1-1	TRBV5-8
CATDPGTVLGYTF	13	TRBJ1-2	TRBV28
CASIGQGYEQYF	12	TRBJ2-7	TRBV25-1
CSVPGLAAYNEQFF	14	TRBJ2-1	TRBV29-1
CASSLASGTPGNTIYF	16	TRBJ1-3	TRBV5-1
CASSLDREDTQYF	13	TRBJ2-3	TRBV6-4
CASSRGVANTGELFF	15	TRBJ2-2	TRBV6-5
CASSPGAYEQYF	12	TRBJ2-7	TRBV28
CASSLESLFGTEAFF	15	TRBJ1-1	TRBV11-1
CASSPGDLGIADTQYF	16	TRBJ2-3	TRBV18
CASSWSPGGEQYF	13	TRBJ2-7	TRBV5-6
CARRGASGYTEAFF	14	TRBJ1-1	TRBV5-3
CASSLPGARFAEAFF	15	TRBJ1-1	TRBV5-1
CASSQDQRAGERETQYF	17	TRBJ2-5	TRBV4-1
CASSSGQPYEQYF	13	TRBJ2-7	TRBV6-5
CASSYLDRDTEAFF	14	TRBJ1-1	TRBV6-5
CASSLSPSGDSTDTQYF	17	TRBJ2-3	TRBV5-6
CASGGRTDTQYF	12	TRBJ2-3	TRBV27
CASSPSKGLAGGKNEQFF	18	TRBJ2-1	TRBV27
CASSVGTSGRETQYF	15	TRBJ2-5	TRBV27
CASEGQGNYGYTF	13	TRBJ1-2	TRBV6-5